These 29 T cell receptor beta chains originate from one sample sequenced in a study of response to subunit inactivated influenza vaccine. TCRdb recomputed calls from the RT-PCR reads with MiXCR, one row per CDR3 protein. Here the sample spans 860,000 or so distinct CDR3 sequences, 21% being singletons. The starting material was PBMCs from blood, obtained more than 4 days after vaccination. The receptors were gathered from a man in his fifties who received an inactivated influenza vaccine.

A few counts support this clonotype. This chain connects TRBV13 to TRBJ2-7; TRBD1 agrees at 9 bases. V dropped 6 bases and J dropped 0; count of bases not matched to a gene: 6. The CDR3 totals 15 residues. The germline V gene encodes CDR1 PRHDT and CDR2 FYEKMQ (reference sequence). CDR3 bases: TGTGCCAGCAGTCGAACAGGGGGCCTCTCCTACGAGCAGTACTTC. Protein sequence: CASSRTGGLSYEQYF.

The chain employs TRBV29-1 and TRBJ1-1; no reliable D call. Deletions cut 7 bases from V and 1 base from J, with 13 bases between. In germline, CDR1 is SQVTM, CDR2 ANQGSEA. This CDR3 contains 13 residues. CDR3 sequence: CSARTGENTEAFF. For the CDR3, the DNA is TGCAGCGCCCGGACGGGTGAGAACACTGAAGCTTTCTTT.

The rearrangement links TRBV6-5 to TRBJ1-5, with a tentative D call TRBD1 (6 bases). The CDR3 covers 14 residues. Germline lookup yields CDR1 MNHEY and CDR2 SVGAGI. The V gene lost 4 bases and the J gene lost 11 bases, with 18 bases spanning the gap. The CDR3 DNA is TGTGCCAGCAGTTCCTCCCGACAGGTCATGGCCCAGCATTTT. Amino acids: CASSSSRQVMAQHF.

The chain joins TRBV24-1 to TRBJ2-1; no clear D. CDR3 length: 14 residues. Trimming left V 0 bases short and J 8 bases short, with 10 bases between. Per the germline V gene, CDR1 is KGHDR and CDR2 is SFDVKD. The CDR3: CATSDLQSGYEQFF. The CDR3 DNA reads as TGTGCCACCAGTGATTTGCAATCCGGTTATGAGCAGTTCTTC.

This sequence joins TRBV12-3 or TRBV12-4 and TRBJ1-5; D not resolved. V lost 3 bases to trimming and J lost 2 bases, with 5 bases between them. The CDR3 contains 13 residues. CDR3 amino acids: CASSLARNQPQHF. As DNA, the CDR3 is TGTGCCAGCAGTTTGGCCCGCAATCAGCCCCAGCATTTT.

This chain uses TRBV29-1 with TRBJ1-1; D remains ambiguous. The CDR3 contains 13 residues. Trimming left V 6 bases short and J 1 base short, with 12 bases between. Germline V gene sequence: CDR1 SQVTM, CDR2 ANQGSEA. CDR3 sequence reads: CSVLPRRNTEAFF. The CDR3 DNA follows: TGCAGCGTGCTGCCCCGAAGGAACACTGAAGCTTTCTTT. Combining the CDR3 with reference TRBV29-1 and TRBJ1-1 gives the whole variable domain SAVISQKPSRDICQRGTSLTIQCQVDSQVTMMFWYRQQPGQSLTLIATANQGSEATYESGFVIDKFPISRPNLTFSTLTVSNMSPEDSSIYLCSVLPRRNTEAFFGQGTRLTVV.

This clonotype was picked up a small number of times. J is TRBJ2-1 and V is TRBV29-1; D is possibly TRBD1 (6 bases). The germline V gene has CDR1 SQVTM and CDR2 ANQGSEA. The CDR3 runs 14 residues. V lost 3 bases and J lost 4, with 13 bases in between. The CDR3 region has the DNA TGCAGCGTTGAGGACAGAAGCCTGTACAATGAGCAGTTCTTC. As protein: CSVEDRSLYNEQFF.

This clonotype was picked up a small number of times. The chain couples TRBV10-3 to TRBJ2-4; D not resolved. The ends were cut back, 0 bases at V and 0 bases at J, with 12 bases in the middle. Germline assignment: CDR1 ENHRY and CDR2 SYGVKD. The CDR3 runs to 17 residues. DNA for the CDR3: TGTGCCATCAGTGAGTCGAAAAAGGGTTTAGCCAAAAACATTCAGTACTTC. Its translation: CAISESKKGLAKNIQYF.

The gene calls are TRBV20-1 and TRBJ2-1; TRBD2 matches 8 bases. The germline V gene encodes CDR1 DFQATT and CDR2 SNEGSKA (reference sequence). The junction had 10 bases not matched to a gene; V was cut back by 0 bases and J by 12 bases. The CDR3 covers 14 residues. The CDR3 DNA sequence: TGCAGTGCTAGAGATAAGCGGGGGATTATCGCGCAGTTCTTC. As protein: CSARDKRGIIAQFF.

This clonotype appeared a few times. The chain is built from TRBV9 and TRBJ2-7, with 9 nucleotides matching TRBD1. J lost 4 bases, V lost 3 bases, and 8 bases had no gene match. CDR3 length: 15 residues. The germline CDR1 and CDR2 sequences are SGDLS and YYNGEE. CDR3 DNA sequence: TGTGCCAGCAGCGCACAAGAACAGGGGGCTTACGAGCAGTACTTC. Protein: CASSAQEQGAYEQYF.

The V and J genes are TRBV12-3 or TRBV12-4 and TRBJ2-1; D is possibly TRBD1 (7 bases). With 6 bases removed from V and 4 bases from J, the gap between germline ends came to 16 bases. This CDR3 is built from 15 residues. In nucleotides, the CDR3 is TGTGCCAGCAGCCGTGGAGGGACAGCGTACAATGAGCAGTTCTTC. Translating it yields CASSRGGTAYNEQFF.

This clonotype was counted between two and nine times. This chain connects TRBV10-3 to TRBJ2-3; the match to TRBD2 covers 9 bases. CDR1 ENHRY and CDR2 SYGVKD come from the germline V gene. Trimming took 5 bases from V and 0 from J; bases not matched to a gene: 3. CDR3 length: 15 amino acids. In DNA form, the CDR3 reads TGTGCCATCAGTAGGACTAGCGAGAGCACAGATACGCAGTATTTT. Residues: CAISRTSESTDTQYF.

The rearrangement joins TRBV20-1 to TRBJ2-3; 8 bases are shared with TRBD1. V lost 5 bases, J lost 2 bases, and 9 bases stayed unmatched. CDR3 size: 15 residues. Germline V gene sequence: CDR1 DFQATT, CDR2 SNEGSKA (reference sequence). The CDR3 region is CSASPDRGNTDTQYF. The CDR3 DNA reads as TGCAGTGCTTCTCCAGACAGGGGCAACACAGATACGCAGTATTTT.

This clonotype has only a few counts. The chain is built from TRBV5-6 and TRBJ1-1; D ambiguous. The CDR3 is 14 amino acids. Trimming pared 4 bases from V and 0 bases from J, leaving 10 bases between. Germline V gene lookup returns CDR1 SGHDT and CDR2 YYEEEE. In DNA, the CDR3 is TGTGCCAGCAGCAACCGGGCCCTGAACACTGAAGCTTTCTTT. Protein: CASSNRALNTEAFF.

The chain combines TRBV7-8 with TRBJ2-7, with 15 bases aligning to TRBD2. In germline, CDR1 is SGHVS, CDR2 FQNEAQ. The CDR3 totals 17 residues. J gave up 2 bases and V 1 base, and 3 bases lay outside the gene matches. The CDR3 sequence is CASSLGTSGRETYEQYF. The CDR3 DNA reads TGTGCCAGCAGCTTAGGGACTAGCGGGAGGGAAACCTACGAGCAGTACTTC.

This clonotype was seen ten or more times. The chain combines TRBV29-1 with TRBJ2-3; D is ambiguous. Germline V gene data show CDR1 as SQVTM and CDR2 as ANQGSEA. The V end lost 4 bases, the J end lost 14 bases, and 16 bases lay between the germline ends. This CDR3 has 11 residues. Here the CDR3 DNA reads TGCAGCGTTGTAAGAATTGGAGTAGGGTATTTT. Translating gives CSVVRIGVGYF.

This rearrangement joins TRBV11-2 to TRBJ2-7; perhaps TRBD1 as D (6 bases). Germline CDR1 is SGHAT and CDR2 is FQNNGV. The ends were cut back, 1 base at V and 1 base at J, with 14 bases in the middle. The CDR3 consists of 16 residues. CDR3 residues: CASSLGPDRVSYEQYF. CDR3 in DNA: TGTGCCAGCAGCTTAGGGCCGGACAGAGTTTCCTACGAGCAGTACTTC.

This clonotype has more than one count but fewer than ten. The gene calls are TRBV11-1 and TRBJ2-3; no definite D call. The germline gives CDR1 SGHAT, CDR2 FQDESV (reference sequence). With 3 bases removed from V and 0 bases from J, the gap between germline ends came to 19 bases. The CDR3 is 18 residues long. CDR3 in amino acids: CASSLGVRRDSSTDTQYF. CDR3 DNA sequence: TGTGCCAGCAGCTTGGGTGTAAGGCGTGATAGTAGCACAGATACGCAGTATTTT. Supplemented by reference TRBV11-1 and TRBJ2-3, the full variable domain reads EAEVAQSPRYKITEKSQAVAFWCDPISGHATLYWYRQILGQGPELLVQFQDESVVDDSQLPKDRFSAERLKGVDSTLKIQPAELGDSAMYLCASSLGVRRDSSTDTQYFGPGTRLTVL.

This chain connects TRBV7-2 to TRBJ2-7; D is possibly TRBD2 (7 bases). The V end was cut by 7 bases, the J end by 4 bases, with 20 bases between. The CDR3 sequence is 15 residues long. Germline assignment: CDR1 SGHTA and CDR2 FQGNSA. The CDR3 DNA reads TGTGCCAGCACCCGGAGGGGGAGCGGGGTTTACGAGCAGTACTTC. Translated: CASTRRGSGVYEQYF. Full variable domain (missing parts from reference TRBV7-2 and TRBJ2-7): GAGVSQSPSNKVTEKGKDVELRCDPISGHTALYWYRQSLGQGLEFLIYFQGNSAPDKSGLPSDRFSAERTGGSVSTLTIQRTQQEDSAVYLCASTRRGSGVYEQYFGPGTRLTVT.

The chain has TRBV5-1 and TRBJ2-2; the D is unclear. There are 15 residues in the CDR3. Per the germline V gene, CDR1 is SGHRS and CDR2 is YFSETQ. With 1 base removed from V and 0 bases from J, the gap between germline ends came to 7 bases. CDR3: CASSLWIANTGELFF. CDR3 DNA sequence: TGCGCCAGCAGCTTGTGGATTGCGAACACCGGGGAGCTGTTTTTT.

The V call is TRBV6-2 or TRBV6-3, the J call TRBJ1-5; D call uncertain. In germline, CDR1 is MNHEY, CDR2 SVGEGT. The CDR3 has 14 amino acids. The V gene lost 7 bases and the J gene lost 2 bases, with 12 bases spanning the gap. The CDR3 here is CASTTTSRNQPQHF. CDR3 DNA: TGTGCCAGCACCACCACAAGTCGCAATCAGCCCCAGCATTTT.

This clonotype was seen only a few times. CDR3: CASSWGTSTYEQYF. CDR3 DNA: TGCGCCAGCAGCTGGGGGACTTCCACCTACGAGCAGTACTTC. The chain is built from TRBV5-1 and TRBJ2-7; D perhaps matches TRBD2 (6 bases). Germline CDR1 and CDR2: SGHRS and YFSETQ. The CDR3 has 14 residues. V was cut by 3 bases and J by 2 bases, with 12 bases left in between.

This clonotype was recorded a few times. The chain recombines TRBV11-2 with TRBJ2-7; D may match TRBD1 or TRBD2 (5 bases each). V lost 7 bases and J lost 6, with 22 bases in between. Germline assignment: CDR1 SGHAT and CDR2 FQNNGV. The CDR3 has 15 amino acids. CDR3 region: CASTPYGTRAVEQYF. In DNA, the CDR3 is TGTGCCAGCACCCCCTACGGGACCAGGGCGGTCGAGCAGTACTTC.

In this sample, this clonotype turned up a few times. The V and J genes are TRBV29-1 and TRBJ2-2; a possible D gene is TRBD2 (5 bases). Germline CDR1 SQVTM, CDR2 ANQGSEA. This CDR3 has 14 amino acids. V was trimmed by 7 bases and J by 1 base, leaving 13 bases between them. CDR3 in amino acids: CSAWTGKNTGELFF. Written as DNA, the CDR3 is TGCAGCGCTTGGACGGGGAAGAACACCGGGGAGCTGTTTTTT.

This clonotype showed up just once. A read error may account for a junction end that differs from germline. The V and J genes are TRBV3-1 and TRBJ2-1; 7 bases match TRBD1. The CDR3 contains 14 residues. The germline V gene encodes CDR1 LGHDT and CDR2 YNNKEL (reference sequence). Written as DNA, the CDR3 is TGTGCCAGCAGCTCCGCTATGAGGGACAGCCATCGTTACTTC. Its protein is CASSSAMRDSHRYF.

This chain connects TRBV28 to TRBJ2-7, with TRBD1 identical over 7 bases. The CDR3 extends over 16 amino acids. The J segment lost 0 bases and the V segment lost 6 bases, leaving 11 bases of the junction unmatched. The germline V gene has CDR1 MDHEN and CDR2 SYDVKM. The CDR3 sequence: CASSPAGTASSYEQYF. CDR3 in DNA: TGTGCCAGCAGCCCCGCAGGGACAGCGAGCTCCTACGAGCAGTACTTC.

The chain links TRBV15 to TRBJ1-4; D is ambiguous. The CDR3 sequence is 15 residues long. V dropped 1 base and J dropped 7 bases, with 13 bases sitting between them. CDR1 is LNHNV and CDR2 is YYDKDF in the germline V gene (reference sequence). For the CDR3, the DNA is TGTGCCACCAGCAGAGGGGCCAGTTATATTGAAAAACTGTTTTTT. Its protein is CATSRGASYIEKLFF.

The rearrangement links TRBV20-1 to TRBJ1-5; D uncertain. Germline V gene lookup returns CDR1 DFQATT and CDR2 SNEGSKA (reference sequence). The CDR3 sequence is 17 residues long. V shed 6 bases and J shed 4 bases, with 25 bases lying between them. This CDR3 is CSASTGLTQRFNQPQHF. The CDR3 coding sequence is TGCAGTGCCAGTACCGGGCTCACTCAGAGATTTAATCAGCCCCAGCATTTT.

V and J are TRBV10-3 and TRBJ2-5; D unresolved. CDR1 is ENHRY, CDR2 SYGVKD, per germline. CDR3 length: 14 residues. Between the trimmed V and J ends, which lost 6 bases and 1 base, there was a span of 12 bases. The CDR3 loop is CAISPMLTQETQYF. The CDR3 DNA reads as TGTGCCATCAGCCCCATGCTGACCCAAGAGACCCAGTACTTC.